These 26 T cell receptor beta chains came from one sample sequenced in a study of blood T cell repertoires in COVID-19 (dated by TCRdb to the early 2020s). Libraries came from the immunoSEQ multiplex PCR assay. TCRdb obtained this table from immuneACCESS and retained in-frame rearrangements with V and J assigned. These tables miss some clones; where compared with another copy, unresolved V genes account for less than half of the shortfall, and the remainder is unexplained. The sample contains more than 100,000 clones, approximately 80% of them found a single time. The ten largest clones add up to about 8.4% of the sample. The sequencing sample was made of peripheral blood. The receptors shown here come from a woman aged 55-75 years with active or convalescent COVID-19.

The chain recombines TRBV28 with TRBJ1-2; TRBD1 matches 7 bases. The CDR3 totals 14 residues. Unmatched junction bases numbered 10, after V lost 7 bases and J lost 5 bases. The V gene's germline CDR1 is MDHEN and CDR2 SYDVKM. CDR3 bases: TGTGCCAGCACTTTTGACAGGGCCGTTTATGGCTACACCTTC. This gives the protein CASTFDRAVYGYTF.

In DNA, the CDR3 is TGTGCCAGCTCACCAACGGCAGGGCCGAACACCGGGGAGCTGTTTTTT. Translated, it gives CASSPTAGPNTGELFF. The J gene is TRBJ2-2, the V gene TRBV18; TRBD1 is a possible D gene (5 bases). The CDR3 contains 16 residues. The germline V gene has CDR1 KGHSH and CDR2 LQKENI. Between the trimmed V and J ends, which lost 2 bases and 0 bases, there was a span of 10 bases.

CDR3 region: CASSQQMNTEAFF. The CDR3 DNA reads TGCGCCAGCAGCCAACAGATGAACACTGAAGCTTTCTTT. The V gene is TRBV4-1, the J gene TRBJ1-1; no firm D call. Germline CDR1 reads MGHRA; CDR2 reads YSYEKL. Trimming stripped 2 bases from V and 0 bases from J, with 4 bases between. The CDR3 runs 13 residues.

This clone was counted between two and nine times. The chain employs TRBV6-1 and TRBJ2-1; 8 bases align to TRBD2. V gave up 1 base and J gave up 6 bases; unmatched junction bases: 5. The CDR3 spans 15 residues. The germline gives CDR1 MNHNS, CDR2 SASEGT. The CDR3 sequence: CASSEGTSQGNEQFF. The CDR3 DNA sequence: TGTGCCAGCAGTGAAGGGACTAGCCAAGGCAATGAGCAGTTCTTC.

J is TRBJ2-5 and V is TRBV7-2, with 14 nucleotides matching TRBD2. Per germline, CDR1 SGHTA and CDR2 FQGNSA. Germline trimming cut 2 bases from V and 4 bases from J; bases unmatched to any gene: 3. There are 16 residues in the CDR3. CDR3 coding DNA: TGTGCCAGCAGCTTACCGACTAGCGGGAGGGTAGAGACCCAGTACTTC. It encodes CASSLPTSGRVETQYF. The whole variable domain, remainder taken from reference TRBV7-2 and TRBJ2-5, is GAGVSQSPSNKVTEKGKDVELRCDPISGHTALYWYRQSLGQGLEFLIYFQGNSAPDKSGLPSDRFSAERTGGSVSTLTIQRTQQEDSAVYLCASSLPTSGRVETQYFGPGTRLLVL.

The gene calls are TRBV19 and TRBJ2-5, with TRBD1 matching 7 bases. Germline values: CDR1 LNHDA, CDR2 SQIVND (reference sequence). The J segment lost 5 bases and the V segment lost 3 bases, leaving 6 bases of the junction unmatched. CDR3 length: 14 residues. CDR3 DNA sequence: TGTGCCAGTAGTATGACAGGGCCGCCGGAGACCCAGTACTTC. The encoded protein is CASSMTGPPETQYF.

The gene calls are TRBV7-9 and TRBJ1-2, with 8 bases fitting TRBD1. After removal of 5 bases from V and 7 bases from J, the junction contained 6 bases not matched to a gene. CDR1 is SEHNR and CDR2 is FQNEAQ in the germline V gene (reference sequence). CDR3 length equals 13 residues. The CDR3 here is CASSMQGAVGYTF. As DNA, the CDR3 is TGTGCCAGCAGCATGCAGGGGGCGGTTGGCTACACCTTC.

The CDR3 loop is CASSEDSSYIPEAFF. CDR3 nucleotide sequence: TGTGCCAGCAGTGAGGACAGCTCCTACATTCCTGAAGCTTTCTTT. The gene calls are TRBV2 and TRBJ1-1; D is perhaps TRBD1 (6 bases). In germline, CDR1 is SNHLY, CDR2 FYNNEI. The CDR3 spans 15 residues. Deletions cut 3 bases from V and 6 bases from J, with 17 bases between.

The chain combines TRBV28 with TRBJ2-2; tentative D call: TRBD2 (6 bases). The CDR3 loop spans 14 amino acids. The germline V gene has CDR1 MDHEN and CDR2 SYDVKM. Deletions cut 8 bases from V and 4 bases from J, with 14 bases between. In nucleotides, the CDR3 is TGTGCCAGCTATACCGGGGGTACCACCGGGGAGCTGTTTTTT. Amino acid sequence: CASYTGGTTGELFF.

The rearrangement joins TRBV7-6 to TRBJ2-1, with TRBD1 identical over 10 bases. Germline V gene lookup returns CDR1 SGHVS and CDR2 FNYEAQ. V was pared by 3 bases and J by 4 bases, with 9 bases of the junction left unmatched. The CDR3 length is 17 residues. The CDR3 protein is CASSFFPEGQGYNEQFF. Here the CDR3 DNA reads TGTGCCAGCAGCTTCTTTCCGGAGGGACAGGGGTACAATGAGCAGTTCTTC.

V and J are TRBV5-1 and TRBJ2-5; a weak D match, TRBD1 (6 bases). V lost 0 bases, J lost 1 base, and 7 bases lay in between. Germline V gene lookup returns CDR1 SGHRS and CDR2 YFSETQ. The CDR3 runs 14 residues. CDR3 loop: CASSLARGQETQYF. The CDR3 coding sequence is TGCGCCAGCAGCTTGGCCAGGGGCCAAGAGACCCAGTACTTC.

The V call is TRBV9, the J call TRBJ2-1; 8 bases are a match to TRBD2. V trimming: 3 bases; J trimming: 0 bases; junction bases outside the gene matches: 11. The CDR3 has 18 residues. Germline V gene lookup returns CDR1 SGDLS and CDR2 YYNGEE. CDR3 bases: TGTGCCAGCAGCGCCGCCCCAAGCGGGAGTGTCTCCTACAATGAGCAGTTCTTC. Its translation is CASSAAPSGSVSYNEQFF.

The chain employs TRBV6-1 and TRBJ1-2; D is unresolved. With 3 bases removed from V and 4 bases from J, the gap between germline ends came to 18 bases. The CDR3 is 16 amino acids. Per germline, CDR1 MNHNS and CDR2 SASEGT. The DNA of the CDR3 is TGTGCCAGCAGTGATGCGGGATCTCCTAGTGGCTATGGCTACACCTTC. Amino acid sequence: CASSDAGSPSGYGYTF.

This chain connects TRBV28 to TRBJ1-2, with 7 nucleotides matching TRBD1. V lost 6 bases, J lost 4 bases, and 5 bases stayed unmatched. CDR1 and CDR2 from the germline V gene are MDHEN and SYDVKM. The CDR3 loop spans 13 amino acids. The CDR3 protein is CASRTPGGYGYTF. The CDR3 coding sequence is TGTGCCAGCAGAACCCCAGGGGGCTATGGCTACACCTTC.

The rearrangement joins TRBV9 to TRBJ1-4; possibly TRBD1 for D (5 bases). CDR3 size: 17 residues. Deletions cut 3 bases from V and 2 bases from J, with 17 bases between. CDR1 is SGDLS, CDR2 YYNGEE, per germline. CDR3 sequence reads: CASSGLTAGWTNEKLFF. In nucleotides, the CDR3 is TGTGCCAGCAGCGGATTAACCGCAGGGTGGACTAATGAAAAACTGTTTTTT. The complete variable domain, with remaining parts taken from reference TRBV9 and TRBJ1-4, reads DSGVTQTPKHLITATGQRVTLRCSPRSGDLSVYWYQQSLDQGLQFLIQYYNGEERAKGNILERFSAQQFPDLHSELNLSSLELGDSALYFCASSGLTAGWTNEKLFFGSGTQLSVL.

This chain links TRBV27 with TRBJ2-2, with unresolved D. There are 14 residues in the CDR3. The V gene lost 2 bases and the J gene lost 4 bases, with 8 bases spanning the gap. CDR1 is MNHEY, CDR2 SMNVEV, per germline (reference sequence). The CDR3 DNA reads as TGTGCCAGCAGTTTAATGCGGAGCACCGGGGAGCTGTTTTTT. Its translation is CASSLMRSTGELFF.

The chain is built from TRBV28 and TRBJ2-2; tentatively, D is TRBD1 (5 bases). Per germline, CDR1 MDHEN and CDR2 SYDVKM. This CDR3 has 13 amino acids. The CDR3 bases are TGTGGGTTAAGGGGCCCGAACACCGGGGAGCTGTTTTTT. Translating gives CGLRGPNTGELFF.

This clone appeared a single time. The chain couples TRBV5-4 to TRBJ2-7; 9 bases fit TRBD1. The CDR3 contains 16 residues. The V segment lost 4 bases and the J segment 0 bases; nucleotides outside the gene matches: 8. Germline values: CDR1 SGHNT, CDR2 YYREEE (reference sequence). The CDR3 spells CASSRGTGSNSYEQYV. In DNA form, the CDR3 reads TGTGCCAGCAGCCGAGGGACAGGGAGTAACTCCTACGAGCAGTACGTC.

V gene TRBV2 combines with J gene TRBJ2-1; TRBD2 might be the D (5 bases). V lost 5 bases and J lost 5, with 16 bases in between. The CDR3 extends over 15 amino acids. Germline loops: CDR1 SNHLY, CDR2 FYNNEI. The CDR3 region has the DNA TGTGCCAGCAGTCTGCTAGCCGCGCTAAACAATGAGCAGTTCTTC. Translation gives CASSLLAALNNEQFF.

This sequence joins TRBV25-1 and TRBJ2-1; 9 bases are shared with TRBD2. The ends lost 2 bases at V and 7 bases at J; junction bases unmatched: 6. CDR1 MGHDK and CDR2 SYGVNS come from the germline V gene. The CDR3 runs to 15 residues. This CDR3 is CASSERASGTNEQFF. CDR3 coding DNA: TGTGCCAGCAGTGAAAGGGCTAGCGGGACAAATGAGCAGTTCTTC.

This clone was detected ten times or more. The V and J genes are TRBV7-9 and TRBJ2-7; 8 bases line up with TRBD2. This CDR3 comprises 14 residues. Germline V gives CDR1 SEHNR, CDR2 FQNEAQ (reference sequence). With 5 bases clipped from V and 5 bases from J, the junction kept 8 bases outside the gene matches. The CDR3 DNA reads as TGTGCCAGCAGCCCGGCAGCGGGAGCTGACGAGCAGTACTTC. This gives the protein CASSPAAGADEQYF. The full variable domain, completed using reference TRBV7-9 and TRBJ2-7, is DTGVSQNPRHKITKRGQNVTFRCDPISEHNRLYWYRQTLGQGPEFLTYFQNEAQLEKSRLLSDRFSAERPKGSFSTLEIQRTEQGDSAMYLCASSPAAGADEQYFGPGTRLTVT.

V and J are TRBV6-5 and TRBJ2-2; D uncertain. The V and J ends lost 7 bases and 4 bases respectively, with 10 bases between them. Germline V gene lookup returns CDR1 MNHEY and CDR2 SVGAGI. CDR3 length: 13 amino acids. Here the CDR3 reads CASTRERTGELFF. The CDR3 nucleotides are TGTGCCAGCACACGAGAGCGCACCGGGGAGCTGTTTTTT.

The V and J genes are TRBV4-1 and TRBJ2-1, with 13 bases matching TRBD2. This CDR3 has 17 amino acids. Germline V gives CDR1 MGHRA, CDR2 YSYEKL. V was pared by 3 bases and J by 8 bases, with 10 bases of the junction left unmatched. The CDR3 sequence: CASSQGVGLAGEDEQFF. In DNA form, the CDR3 reads TGCGCCAGCAGCCAGGGGGTCGGACTAGCGGGAGAAGATGAGCAGTTCTTC.

In this sample, this clone turned up once. The chain couples TRBV11-2 to TRBJ1-1, with 9 positions matching TRBD1. V was pared by 1 base and J by 7 bases, with 1 base of the junction left unmatched. This CDR3 region has 13 residues. Germline V gives CDR1 SGHAT, CDR2 FQNNGV. In DNA, the CDR3 is TGTGCCAGCAGCTTAGGGGGACAGGGTGAAGCTTTCTTT. This codes for CASSLGGQGEAFF.

This clone was recorded a few times. The gene calls are TRBV5-1 and TRBJ2-5, with a possible D match to TRBD1 (6 bases). The CDR3 is 16 residues long. Germline V gives CDR1 SGHRS, CDR2 YFSETQ. The V end was cut by 4 bases, the J end by 2 bases, with 18 bases between. CDR3 residues: CASSAVEGDGQETQYF. The CDR3 DNA is TGCGCCAGCAGCGCGGTCGAGGGGGACGGGCAAGAGACCCAGTACTTC.

V is TRBV5-1 and J is TRBJ2-3; a possible D gene is TRBD2 (6 bases). With 0 bases removed from V and 6 bases from J, the gap between germline ends came to 17 bases. CDR3 length equals 16 residues. CDR1 and CDR2 from the germline V gene are SGHRS and YFSETQ. The chain's CDR3 is CASSLGYSGEADTQYF. The CDR3, as DNA: TGCGCCAGCAGCTTGGGCTATAGCGGCGAAGCCGATACGCAGTATTTT.